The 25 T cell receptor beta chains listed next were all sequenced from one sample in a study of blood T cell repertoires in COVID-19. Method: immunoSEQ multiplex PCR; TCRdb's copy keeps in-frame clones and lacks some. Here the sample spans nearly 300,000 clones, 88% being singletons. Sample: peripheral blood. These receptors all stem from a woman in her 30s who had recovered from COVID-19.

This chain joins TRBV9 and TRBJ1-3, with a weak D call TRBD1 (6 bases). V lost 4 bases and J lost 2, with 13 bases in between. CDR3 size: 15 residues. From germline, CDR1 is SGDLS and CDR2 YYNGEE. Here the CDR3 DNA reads TGTGCCAGCAGCACCTCGACAGGCCCTGGAAACACCATATATTTT. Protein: CASSTSTGPGNTIYF.

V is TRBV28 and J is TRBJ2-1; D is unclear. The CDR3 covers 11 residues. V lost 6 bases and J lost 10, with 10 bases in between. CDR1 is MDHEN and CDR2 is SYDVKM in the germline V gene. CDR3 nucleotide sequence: TGTGCCAGCAGATTTTTCCAGGAGCAGTTCTTC. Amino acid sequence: CASRFFQEQFF. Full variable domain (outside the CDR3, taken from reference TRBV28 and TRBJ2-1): DVKVTQSSRYLVKRTGEKVFLECVQDMDHENMFWYRQDPGLGLRLIYFSYDVKMKEKGDIPEGYSVSREKKERFSLILESASTNQTSMYLCASRFFQEQFFGPGTRLTVL.

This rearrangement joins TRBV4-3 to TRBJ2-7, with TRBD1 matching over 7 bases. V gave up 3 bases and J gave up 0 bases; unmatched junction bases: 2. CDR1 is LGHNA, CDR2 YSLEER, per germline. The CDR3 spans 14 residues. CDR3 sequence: CASSQGTVSYEQYF. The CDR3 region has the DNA TGCGCCAGCAGCCAGGGGACAGTCTCCTACGAGCAGTACTTC.

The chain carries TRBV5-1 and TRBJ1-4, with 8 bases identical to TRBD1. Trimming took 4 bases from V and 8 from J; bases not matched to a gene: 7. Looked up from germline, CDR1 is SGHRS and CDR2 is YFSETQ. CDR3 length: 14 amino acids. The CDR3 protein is CASSTDRVGEKLFF. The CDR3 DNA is TGCGCCAGCAGCACGGACAGGGTGGGGGAAAAACTGTTTTTT.

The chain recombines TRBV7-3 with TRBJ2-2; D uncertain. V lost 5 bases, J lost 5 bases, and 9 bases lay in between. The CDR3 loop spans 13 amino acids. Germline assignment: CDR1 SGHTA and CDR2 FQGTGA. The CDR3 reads CASSPATTGELFF. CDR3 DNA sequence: TGTGCCAGCAGCCCGGCGACTACCGGGGAGCTGTTTTTT.

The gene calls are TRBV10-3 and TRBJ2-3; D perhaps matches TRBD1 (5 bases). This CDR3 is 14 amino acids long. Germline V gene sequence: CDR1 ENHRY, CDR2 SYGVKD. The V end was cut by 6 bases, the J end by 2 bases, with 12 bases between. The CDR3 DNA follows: TGTGCCATCAGAACCCGGACAAACACAGATACGCAGTATTTT. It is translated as CAIRTRTNTDTQYF.

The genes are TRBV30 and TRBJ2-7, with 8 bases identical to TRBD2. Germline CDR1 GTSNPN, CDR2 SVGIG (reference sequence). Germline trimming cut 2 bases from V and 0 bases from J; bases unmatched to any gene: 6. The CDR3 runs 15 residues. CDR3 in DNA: TGTGCCTGGAGTCCAAGGACTAGCCTCTCCTACGAGCAGTACTTC. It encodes CAWSPRTSLSYEQYF. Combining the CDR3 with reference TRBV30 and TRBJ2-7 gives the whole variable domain SQTIHQWPATLVQPVGSPLSLECTVEGTSNPNLYWYRQAAGRGLQLLFYSVGIGQISSEVPQNLSASRPQDRQFILSSKKLLLSDSGFYLCAWSPRTSLSYEQYFGPGTRLTVT.

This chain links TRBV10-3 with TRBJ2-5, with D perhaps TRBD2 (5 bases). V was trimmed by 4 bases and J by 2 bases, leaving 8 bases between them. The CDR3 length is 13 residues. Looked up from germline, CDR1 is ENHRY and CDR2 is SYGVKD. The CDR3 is CAISVREQETQYF. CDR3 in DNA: TGTGCCATCAGTGTGAGGGAACAAGAGACCCAGTACTTC.

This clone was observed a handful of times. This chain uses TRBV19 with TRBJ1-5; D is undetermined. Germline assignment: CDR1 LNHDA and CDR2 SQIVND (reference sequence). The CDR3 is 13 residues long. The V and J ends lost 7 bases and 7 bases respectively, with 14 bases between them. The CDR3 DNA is TGTGCCAGTACGGGTAATGGTCAGCAGCCCCAGCATTTT. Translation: CASTGNGQQPQHF.

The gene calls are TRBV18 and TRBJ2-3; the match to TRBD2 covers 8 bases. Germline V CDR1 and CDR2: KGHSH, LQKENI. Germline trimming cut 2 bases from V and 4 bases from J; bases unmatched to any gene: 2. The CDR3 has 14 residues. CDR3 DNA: TGTGCCAGCTCACCAACGGGGGGGCCAGATACGCAGTATTTT. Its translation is CASSPTGGPDTQYF.

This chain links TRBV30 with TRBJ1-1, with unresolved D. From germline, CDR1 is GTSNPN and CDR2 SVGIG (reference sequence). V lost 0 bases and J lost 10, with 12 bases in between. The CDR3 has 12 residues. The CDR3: CAWSVWASLAFF. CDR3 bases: TGTGCCTGGAGTGTTTGGGCCAGTTTAGCTTTCTTT.

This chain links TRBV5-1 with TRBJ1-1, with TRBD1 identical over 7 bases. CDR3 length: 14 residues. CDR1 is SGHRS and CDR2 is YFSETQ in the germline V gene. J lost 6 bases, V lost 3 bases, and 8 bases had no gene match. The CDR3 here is CASSSQGVSPEAFF. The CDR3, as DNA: TGCGCCAGCAGCTCCCAGGGGGTTAGCCCTGAAGCTTTCTTT.

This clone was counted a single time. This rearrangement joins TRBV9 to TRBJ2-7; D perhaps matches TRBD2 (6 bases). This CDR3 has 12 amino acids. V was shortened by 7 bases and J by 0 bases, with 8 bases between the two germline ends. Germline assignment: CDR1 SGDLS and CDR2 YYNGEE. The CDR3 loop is CASGGSSYEQYF. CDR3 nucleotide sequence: TGTGCCAGCGGGGGGTCCTCCTACGAGCAGTACTTC.

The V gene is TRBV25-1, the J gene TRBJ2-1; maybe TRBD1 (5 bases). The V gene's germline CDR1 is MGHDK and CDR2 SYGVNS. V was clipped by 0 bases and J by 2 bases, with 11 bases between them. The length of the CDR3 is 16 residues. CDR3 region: CASSEYKQAAYNEQFF. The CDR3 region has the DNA TGTGCCAGCAGTGAATATAAACAGGCGGCCTACAATGAGCAGTTCTTC.

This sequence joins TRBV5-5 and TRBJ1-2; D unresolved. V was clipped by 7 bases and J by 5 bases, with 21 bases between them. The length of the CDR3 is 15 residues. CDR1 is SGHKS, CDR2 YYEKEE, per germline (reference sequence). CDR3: CASSLEWSGRYGYTF. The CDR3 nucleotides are TGTGCCAGCTCCCTCGAGTGGTCAGGCCGATATGGCTACACCTTC.

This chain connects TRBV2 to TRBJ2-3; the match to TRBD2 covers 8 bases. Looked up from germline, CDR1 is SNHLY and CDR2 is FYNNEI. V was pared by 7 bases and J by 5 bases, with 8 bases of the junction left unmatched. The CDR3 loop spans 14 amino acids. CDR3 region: CASNRGGRGDTQYF. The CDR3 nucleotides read TGTGCCAGCAATCGGGGGGGCCGTGGAGATACGCAGTATTTT.

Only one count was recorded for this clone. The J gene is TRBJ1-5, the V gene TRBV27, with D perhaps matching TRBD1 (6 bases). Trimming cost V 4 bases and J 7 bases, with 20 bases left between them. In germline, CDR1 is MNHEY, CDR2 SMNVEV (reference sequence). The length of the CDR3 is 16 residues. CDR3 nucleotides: TGTGCCAGCAGTTCCTACAGGGACCTAAGAGAGCAGCCCCAGCATTTT. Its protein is CASSSYRDLREQPQHF.

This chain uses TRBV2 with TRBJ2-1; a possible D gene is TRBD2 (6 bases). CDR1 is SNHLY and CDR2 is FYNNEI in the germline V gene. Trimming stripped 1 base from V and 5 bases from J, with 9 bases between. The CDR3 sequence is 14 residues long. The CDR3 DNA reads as TGTGCCAGCAGTGAAGGGCTAGCGAACAATGAGCAGTTCTTC. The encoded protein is CASSEGLANNEQFF. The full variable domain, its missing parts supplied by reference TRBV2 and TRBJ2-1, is EPEVTQTPSHQVTQMGQEVILRCVPISNHLYFYWYRQILGQKVEFLVSFYNNEISEKSEIFDDQFSVERPDGSNFTLKIRSTKLEDSAMYFCASSEGLANNEQFFGPGTRLTVL.

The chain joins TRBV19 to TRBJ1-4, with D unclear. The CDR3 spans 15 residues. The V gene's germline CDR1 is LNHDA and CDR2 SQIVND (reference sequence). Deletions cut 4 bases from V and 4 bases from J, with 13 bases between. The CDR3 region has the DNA TGTGCCAGTAGTACCCGAGGGCACGGTAATGAAAAACTGTTTTTT. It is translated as CASSTRGHGNEKLFF.

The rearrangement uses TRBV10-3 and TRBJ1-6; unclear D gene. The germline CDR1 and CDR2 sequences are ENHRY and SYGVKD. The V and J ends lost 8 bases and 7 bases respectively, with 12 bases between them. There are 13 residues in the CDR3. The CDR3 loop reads CAISGRENSPLHF. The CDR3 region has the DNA TGTGCCATCTCTGGTAGGGAGAATTCACCCCTCCACTTT.

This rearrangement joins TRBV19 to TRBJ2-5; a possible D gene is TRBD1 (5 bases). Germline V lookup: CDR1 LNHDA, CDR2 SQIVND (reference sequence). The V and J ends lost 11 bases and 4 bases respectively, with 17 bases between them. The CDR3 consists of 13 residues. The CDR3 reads CAGAKGHRETQYF. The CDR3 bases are TGTGCCGGGGCGAAGGGCCACCGAGAGACCCAGTACTTC. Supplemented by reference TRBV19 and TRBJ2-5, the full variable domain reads DGGITQSPKYLFRKEGQNVTLSCEQNLNHDAMYWYRQDPGQGLRLIYYSQIVNDFQKGDIAEGYSVSREKKESFPLTVTSAQKNPTAFYLCAGAKGHRETQYFGPGTRLLVL.

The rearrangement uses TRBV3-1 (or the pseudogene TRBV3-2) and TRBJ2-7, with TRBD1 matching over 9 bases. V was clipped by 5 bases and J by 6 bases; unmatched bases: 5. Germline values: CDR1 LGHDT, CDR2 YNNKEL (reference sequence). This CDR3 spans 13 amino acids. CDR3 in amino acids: CASSAEQGAEQYF. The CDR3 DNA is TGTGCCAGCAGCGCTGAACAGGGGGCCGAGCAGTACTTC.

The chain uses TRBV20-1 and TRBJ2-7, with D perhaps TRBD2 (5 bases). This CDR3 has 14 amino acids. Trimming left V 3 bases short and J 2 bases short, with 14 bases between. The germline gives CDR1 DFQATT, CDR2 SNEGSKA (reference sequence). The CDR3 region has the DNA TGCAGTGCTAGTGGGGTCCTGGAGGCCTACGAGCAGTACTTC. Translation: CSASGVLEAYEQYF.

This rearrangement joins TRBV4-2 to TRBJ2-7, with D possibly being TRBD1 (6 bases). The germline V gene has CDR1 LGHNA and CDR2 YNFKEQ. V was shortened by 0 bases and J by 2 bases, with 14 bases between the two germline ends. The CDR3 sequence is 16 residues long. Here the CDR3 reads CASSQDLGQLTYEQYF. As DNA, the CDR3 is TGTGCCAGCAGCCAAGATCTAGGACAGTTGACCTACGAGCAGTACTTC.

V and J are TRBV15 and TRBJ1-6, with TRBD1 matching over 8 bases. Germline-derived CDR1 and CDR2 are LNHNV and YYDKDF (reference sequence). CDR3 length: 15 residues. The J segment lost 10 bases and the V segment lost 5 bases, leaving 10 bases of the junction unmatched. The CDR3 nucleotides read TGTGCCACCAGCGCCCGGGACAGGTTGGTCTCACCCCTCCACTTT. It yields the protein CATSARDRLVSPLHF. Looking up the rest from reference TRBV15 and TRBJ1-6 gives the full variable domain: DAMVIQNPRYQVTQFGKPVTLSCSQTLNHNVMYWYQQKSSQAPKLLFHYYDKDFNNEADTPDNFQSRRPNTSFCFLDIRSPGLGDTAMYLCATSARDRLVSPLHFGNGTRLTVT.